The clone carrying this TCR beta chain was observed a few times. Its antigen is unidentified. Profiled with immunoSEQ multiplex PCR; TCRdb holds only in-frame clones, not every one. The repertoire has over 20,000 clones, 81% of them found once; the top ten carry 0.25% to 0.35%. Controls came from buffy coats of healthy blood donors. This sample is drawn from a study of STAT5B mutations in CD4+ large granular lymphocyte leukemia. Points from the study as a whole: Without HLA matching, higher CD4+ than CD8+ T-LGLL clonality could reflect small sample size. Top patient clones used TRBV06 genes more often: 8/27 versus 2/35 in controls.

Germline CDR1 reads MNHNS; CDR2 reads SASEGT. The CDR3 covers 13 residues. V was shortened by 3 bases and J by 5 bases, with 10 bases between the two germline ends. The TCR comes from a human donor in good health. The sequenced sample consisted of CD4+ T cells from blood buffy coats. The chain recombines TRBV6-1 with TRBJ2-5; D perhaps matches TRBD1 (5 bases). CDR3 sequence reads: CASSEGQGETQYF. CDR3 bases: TGTGCCAGCAGTGAGGGGCAGGGCGAGACCCAGTACTTC.